What follows are 21 T cell receptor beta chains derived from one specimen sequenced in a study of blood T cell repertoires in COVID-19. Clones were read by immunoSEQ multiplex PCR, and TCRdb kept only the in-frame ones, dropping some. This sample has fewer than 75,000 clones, with around 84% found just once. Input material: peripheral blood. The receptors here all came from a man in his fifties or sixties with active COVID-19.

V usage is TRBV7-9 and J usage is TRBJ2-7; 9 bases align to TRBD1. The CDR3 is 16 residues long. Germline V gene data show CDR1 as SEHNR and CDR2 as FQNEAQ (reference sequence). With V trimmed by 5 bases and J by 5 bases, 13 bases remained unmatched. CDR3 amino acids: CASSVLRGTGLNEQYF. For the CDR3, the DNA is TGTGCCAGCAGCGTCTTAAGGGGGACAGGGCTCAACGAGCAGTACTTC.

The V and J genes are TRBV19 and TRBJ2-2; TRBD1 matches 9 bases. With 3 bases clipped from V and 4 bases from J, the junction kept 6 bases outside the gene matches. The CDR3 consists of 16 residues. Germline V gene lookup returns CDR1 LNHDA and CDR2 SQIVND (reference sequence). CDR3 DNA: TGTGCCAGTAGTATCACCGGGACAGGGCCCACCGGGGAGCTGTTTTTT. Amino acids: CASSITGTGPTGELFF.

This chain links TRBV4-2 with TRBJ2-3; 8 bases are a match to TRBD2. V dropped 4 bases and J dropped 3; count of bases not matched to a gene: 6. CDR3 size: 15 residues. Germline values: CDR1 LGHNA, CDR2 YNFKEQ. Here the CDR3 reads CASSLAGLLTDTQYF. CDR3 sequence (DNA): TGTGCCAGCAGCCTAGCGGGACTACTTACAGATACGCAGTATTTT.

The chain is built from TRBV5-5 and TRBJ2-1, with 7 bases aligning to TRBD1. From germline, CDR1 is SGHKS and CDR2 YYEKEE (reference sequence). V shed 4 bases and J 4 bases; nucleotides not matched to a gene: 8. This CDR3 comprises 15 residues. Here the CDR3 DNA reads TGTGCCAGCAGCATGGGACAGACTCAATACAATGAGCAGTTCTTC. It is translated as CASSMGQTQYNEQFF. Full variable domain (remainder filled in from reference TRBV5-5 and TRBJ2-1): DAGVTQSPTHLIKTRGQQVTLRCSPISGHKSVSWYQQVLGQGPQFIFQYYEKEERGRGNFPDRFSARQFPNYSSELNVNALLLGDSALYLCASSMGQTQYNEQFFGPGTRLTVL.

The chain uses TRBV3-1 (or the pseudogene TRBV3-2) and TRBJ1-2; 7 positions match TRBD1. The trim removed 4 bases at V and 4 bases at J, leaving 9 bases unmatched. The CDR3 extends over 15 amino acids. Germline CDR1 LGHDT, CDR2 YNNKEL (reference sequence). The CDR3 protein is CASSPGQDNGYGYTF. The DNA of the CDR3 is TGTGCCAGCAGCCCCGGACAGGACAACGGCTATGGCTACACCTTC.

The CDR3: CASSFPGQGVDGYTF. The CDR3 nucleotides read TGTGCCAGCAGCTTCCCGGGACAGGGGGTCGATGGCTACACCTTC. The chain carries TRBV7-9 and TRBJ1-2; 11 positions agree with TRBD1. The CDR3 is 15 amino acids. Unmatched junction bases numbered 6, after V lost 3 bases and J lost 6 bases. Looked up from germline, CDR1 is SEHNR and CDR2 is FQNEAQ (reference sequence). The variable domain in full, with the rest retrieved from reference TRBV7-9 and TRBJ1-2, is DTGVSQNPRHKITKRGQNVTFRCDPISEHNRLYWYRQTLGQGPEFLTYFQNEAQLEKSRLLSDRFSAERPKGSFSTLEIQRTEQGDSAMYLCASSFPGQGVDGYTFGSGTRLTVV.

The chain joins TRBV6-5 to TRBJ1-1; D possibly corresponds to TRBD1 (6 bases). There are 14 residues in the CDR3. Trimming took off 4 bases at V and 3 bases at J, with 12 bases between the two ends. The germline gives CDR1 MNHEY, CDR2 SVGAGI. CDR3 DNA sequence: TGTGCCAGCAGTTTGACAGGTCAATACACTGAAGCTTTCTTT. Translated: CASSLTGQYTEAFF.

The chain uses TRBV11-2 and TRBJ2-1; TRBD2 matches at 12 bases. This CDR3 spans 15 amino acids. Per the germline V gene, CDR1 is SGHAT and CDR2 is FQNNGV. The ends lost 6 bases at V and 7 bases at J; junction bases unmatched: 7. The CDR3 is CASSASGGVWNEQFF. The CDR3 nucleotides are TGTGCCAGCAGTGCTAGCGGGGGGGTATGGAATGAGCAGTTCTTC.

The CDR3 loop is CASSSHAGNTEAFF. CDR3 DNA: TGCGCCAGCAGCAGCCATGCGGGGAACACTGAAGCTTTCTTT. V is TRBV5-1 and J is TRBJ1-1; no clear D gene. The CDR3 sequence is 14 residues long. Germline V gene lookup returns CDR1 SGHRS and CDR2 YFSETQ. V dropped 4 bases and J dropped 1 base, with 11 bases sitting between them.

This chain connects TRBV2 to TRBJ1-5, with 8 nucleotides matching TRBD1. V gave up 6 bases and J gave up 4 bases; unmatched junction bases: 11. CDR1 is SNHLY, CDR2 FYNNEI, per germline. CDR3 size: 16 residues. The CDR3, as DNA: TGTGCCAGCAGCTCCTACGGTTGGGACAGGAATCAGCCCCAGCATTTT. It yields the protein CASSSYGWDRNQPQHF. The variable domain in full, with the rest retrieved from reference TRBV2 and TRBJ1-5, is EPEVTQTPSHQVTQMGQEVILRCVPISNHLYFYWYRQILGQKVEFLVSFYNNEISEKSEIFDDQFSVERPDGSNFTLKIRSTKLEDSAMYFCASSSYGWDRNQPQHFGDGTRLSIL.

V is TRBV20-1 and J is TRBJ1-5; D gene uncertain. V shed 2 bases and J shed 9 bases, with 8 bases lying between them. The CDR3 contains 11 residues. Germline V gene data show CDR1 as DFQATT and CDR2 as SNEGSKA (reference sequence). The CDR3, as DNA: TGCAGTGCTAGAATTGCAGGGCCCCAGCATTTT. Its translation is CSARIAGPQHF.

V gene TRBV5-1 combines with J gene TRBJ1-1; perhaps TRBD1 as D (5 bases). The CDR3 covers 15 residues. Germline values: CDR1 SGHRS, CDR2 YFSETQ. Between the trimmed V and J ends, which lost 1 base and 1 base, there was a span of 11 bases. CDR3 coding DNA: TGCGCCAGCAGCTTGATACAGGCTACGAACACTGAAGCTTTCTTT. Translating gives CASSLIQATNTEAFF.

The rearrangement links TRBV2 to TRBJ2-5, with TRBD2 matching 11 bases. Germline lookup yields CDR1 SNHLY and CDR2 FYNNEI. This CDR3 has 18 residues. The ends lost 2 bases at V and 2 bases at J; junction bases unmatched: 10. The CDR3 loop reads CASSERELAGGSQETQYF. CDR3 nucleotide sequence: TGTGCCAGCAGTGAAAGGGAGCTAGCGGGGGGTTCACAAGAGACCCAGTACTTC.

V gene TRBV14 combines with J gene TRBJ1-2; TRBD1 is a possible D gene (5 bases). The CDR3 is 16 amino acids. Per the germline V gene, CDR1 is SGHDN and CDR2 is FVKESK. Trimming took off 0 bases at V and 2 bases at J, with 13 bases between the two ends. CDR3 bases: TGTGCCAGCAGCCAAGATCGAAGTCGGGGGAACTATGGCTACACCTTC. Residues: CASSQDRSRGNYGYTF.

This chain connects TRBV13 to TRBJ2-1; 9 nucleotides line up with TRBD1. V shed 4 bases and J 7 bases; nucleotides not matched to a gene: 14. CDR1 is PRHDT, CDR2 FYEKMQ, per germline (reference sequence). The CDR3 loop spans 17 amino acids. Here the CDR3 DNA reads TGTGCCAGCAGCTCCCCGAACAGGGGGCTGGATCAGAATGAGCAGTTCTTC. Protein sequence: CASSSPNRGLDQNEQFF.

The gene calls are TRBV14 and TRBJ2-1, with D perhaps given as TRBD1 or TRBD2 (9 bases each). This CDR3 contains 22 residues. Germline CDR1 SGHDN, CDR2 FVKESK. V was cut by 0 bases and J by 5 bases, with 32 bases left in between. For the CDR3, the DNA is TGTGCCAGCAGCCAAGATCAATTTGGGACAGGGTCGCGGGAGGGAGAACACAATGAGCAGTTCTTC. As protein: CASSQDQFGTGSREGEHNEQFF.

The chain links TRBV2 to TRBJ2-3, with 7 bases lining up with TRBD1. This CDR3 is built from 15 residues. The ends lost 6 bases at V and 0 bases at J; junction bases unmatched: 6. The germline V gene has CDR1 SNHLY and CDR2 FYNNEI. CDR3 region: CASRMGQLSTDTQYF. CDR3 nucleotide sequence: TGTGCCAGCAGGATGGGACAGTTGAGCACAGATACGCAGTATTTT. The full variable domain, completed using reference TRBV2 and TRBJ2-3, is EPEVTQTPSHQVTQMGQEVILRCVPISNHLYFYWYRQILGQKVEFLVSFYNNEISEKSEIFDDQFSVERPDGSNFTLKIRSTKLEDSAMYFCASRMGQLSTDTQYFGPGTRLTVL.

Here the CDR3 reads CASTPAGQGRTPLHF. DNA for the CDR3: TGTGCCAGTACCCCCGCGGGACAGGGGAGGACACCCCTCCACTTT. The genes are TRBV19 and TRBJ1-6, with TRBD1 matching 10 bases. After removal of 7 bases from V and 11 bases from J, the junction contained 11 bases not matched to a gene. This CDR3 has 15 residues. Germline loops: CDR1 LNHDA, CDR2 SQIVND (reference sequence).

This clone has only a few counts. The chain links TRBV7-8 to TRBJ2-1, with D unclear. Germline CDR1 reads SGHVS; CDR2 reads FQNEAQ. Between the trimmed V and J ends, which lost 2 bases and 9 bases, there was a span of 5 bases. The CDR3 has 11 amino acids. The CDR3 is CASSLIGEQFF. The DNA of the CDR3 is TGTGCCAGCAGCTTAATCGGTGAGCAGTTCTTC.

This rearrangement joins TRBV28 to TRBJ2-2; D is undetermined. The germline V gene has CDR1 MDHEN and CDR2 SYDVKM. The ends were cut back, 8 bases at V and 4 bases at J, with 14 bases in the middle. The CDR3 loop spans 14 amino acids. The CDR3 protein is CASANSRRTGELFF. DNA of the CDR3: TGTGCCAGCGCTAACTCCCGTCGCACCGGGGAGCTGTTTTTT.

CDR3 residues: CASSLLAGANEKLFF. The CDR3 nucleotides are TGTGCCAGCAGCTTACTCGCGGGGGCTAATGAAAAACTGTTTTTT. The chain uses TRBV7-6 and TRBJ1-4; perhaps TRBD1 as D (5 bases). V shed 2 bases and J shed 3 bases, with 10 bases lying between them. The CDR3 is made up of 15 amino acids. CDR1 is SGHVS, CDR2 FNYEAQ, per germline.